The source of this T cell receptor beta chain is a study of human T cells and chemical hapten exposure. The wider study: 0.01% DPC was applied to the upper back in patch tests, which were read at 6 days. TCR yield per sample varied, mainly due to pooled library volumes.

Stated time point: patch test 2, 6 weeks after DPC sensitization. Treatment in this sample: therapeutic diphenylcyclopropenone sensitization with weekly scalp DPC. Unique molecular identifiers were affixed to discrete cDNA molecules within the library. MiXCR was run by TCRdb on the RACE reads, yielding one entry per CDR3 protein. This sample has approximately 91,000 distinct CDR3 sequences; 11% occur once, and the top ten carry roughly 1.5%. V was cut by 4 bases and J by 5 bases, with 11 bases left in between. Germline CDR1 reads SQVTM; CDR2 reads ANQGSEA. The CDR3 has 12 residues. The clonotype comes from a man between 18 and 35 years old with alopecia areata. Some clones in this sample may be carry-over from other donors' samples. The starting material was whole blood, obtained in connection with sensitization to the hapten diphenylcyclopropenone (DPC). The V gene is TRBV29-1, the J gene TRBJ1-2; D gene unclear. CDR3 residues: CSVVLGTYGYTF. The CDR3 coding sequence is TGCAGCGTTGTACTGGGAACATATGGCTACACCTTC.